This TCR beta chain was documented in a study of a mutant IDH1 vaccine in newly diagnosed glioma. About the research overall: Vaccination of patients was performed eight times, in weeks 1, 3, 5, 7, 11, 15, 19 and 23. Either 4-6 weeks after radiotherapy alone or alongside temozolomide, vaccination was begun.

Specified time point: week 5, during vaccination. With topical imiquimod, each dose of the vaccine consisted of 300 ug of mutant IDH1 20-mer peptide. New IDH1-mutant, ATRX-lost WHO grade 3 or 4 astrocytomas occurred in donors. Generated by immunoSEQ multiplex PCR, the TCRdb table keeps only in-frame clones and is missing some. In the table there are 50,000 to 75,000 clones, around 80% of which are singletons. Study-wide points: Among top peripheral T cell clonotypes, changes seemed unrelated to pseudoprogression.

Germline CDR1 and CDR2: KGHSH and LQKENI. The CDR3 runs 17 residues. V dropped 6 bases and J dropped 2 bases, with 23 bases sitting between them. In the case of this clone: Its target is unknown.

The chain links TRBV18 to TRBJ2-7, with D maybe TRBD2 (6 bases). The TCR was taken from a woman aged 50 to 60 with glioma. This specimen consisted of PBMCs, obtained from a glioma patient whose treatment included an IDH1 peptide vaccine. CDR3 sequence: CASSPGPGQEGTYEQYF. The CDR3 coding sequence is TGTGCCAGCTCGCCAGGACCGGGCCAGGAGGGCACCTACGAGCAGTACTTC.